This TCR beta chain was documented in a study of CD8+CD57+ T cells in acquired aplastic anemia. About the research overall: Isolated CD4+ and CD8+ cells, once sorted, yielded DNA averaging about 3.2 ug.

Genomic DNA served as template for TCR beta VDJ and CDR3 profiling. TCRdb ran MiXCR on the reads and lists one entry per CDR3 protein. The sample includes 210,000 or so distinct CDR3 sequences, about half of them seen just once. Selection for sequencing was limited to patients who had shown CD8+CD57+ cell expansion by flow cytometry. General study results and limits: It was found that roughly 31 CD8+ CDR3 sequences were shared between patients and controls.

Germline CDR1 and CDR2: SGHRS and YFSETQ. V dropped 1 base and J dropped 3 bases, with 14 bases sitting between them. The CDR3 totals 15 residues. About this clonotype itself: What it recognizes is unknown.

This sequence originates from a human donor with aplastic anemia. The V gene is TRBV5-1, the J gene TRBJ2-7; D uncertain. Sequences were obtained from sorted CD4+, CD8+, or CD8+CD57+ T cells (not recorded which) from PBMCs. The CDR3 sequence: CASSLYGDLNYEQYF. CDR3 sequence (DNA): TGCGCCAGCAGCTTGTATGGTGATTTAAACTACGAGCAGTACTTC.